A selection of T cell receptor beta chains follows, all from one sample in a study. Via MiXCR, TCRdb re-called the multiplex PCR reads, giving one row per CDR3 protein. Of a few thousand distinct CDR3 sequences listed, approximately 17% are singletons. Sequencing input: Tregs sorted from blood. All receptors derive from a female donor with breast cancer. Both conserved end residues are part of each CDR3. A D gene is named only where the DNA matches it firmly. Clone size is shown for a subset of rows, as once, few, many or a class of expanded clone.

D gene | J gene | clone size | V gene | CDR3 DNA | CDR3 protein
- | TRBJ1-2 | few | TRBV12-3/TRBV12-4 | TGTGCCAGCAGTTTAAGTCCAGGGGCGGGCTACACCTTC | CASSLSPGAGYTF
- | TRBJ1-2 | large | TRBV12-3/TRBV12-4 | TGTGCCAGCAGTCGCCGGGAGGAGGGTGGCTACACCTTC | CASSRREEGGYTF
- | TRBJ1-2 | - | TRBV12-3/TRBV12-4 | TGTGCCAGCCGAATAGTGAACTATGGCTACACCTTC | CASRIVNYGYTF
- | TRBJ1-2 | many | TRBV12-3/TRBV12-4 | TGTGCCAGCAGTTTGCGTCGCGTAACTAGTGGCTACACCTTC | CASSLRRVTSGYTF
TRBD1 | TRBJ1-2 | medium-sized | TRBV12-3/TRBV12-4 | TGTGCCAGCAGCTCGACAGGGAGCCGAGGCTACACCTTC | CASSSTGSRGYTF
- | TRBJ1-2 | medium-sized | TRBV12-3/TRBV12-4 | TGTGCCAGCAGTTTAGCGCTGACAGGCGGCTACACCTTC | CASSLALTGGYTF
- | TRBJ1-2 | medium-sized | TRBV12-3/TRBV12-4 | TGTGCCAGCAGCCCGCAGACCTACTATGGCTACACCTTC | CASSPQTYYGYTF
TRBD1 | TRBJ1-2 | large | TRBV12-3/TRBV12-4 | TGTGCCAGCGATGACAGGGGAGGCGATGGCTACACCTTC | CASDDRGGDGYTF
- | TRBJ1-2 | medium-sized | TRBV12-3/TRBV12-4 | TGTGCCAGCATCCGGGACGGCCTTAACTATGGCTACACCTTC | CASIRDGLNYGYTF
- | TRBJ1-2 | medium-sized | TRBV12-3/TRBV12-4 | TGTGCCAGCAGGTCTAACTATGGCTACACCTTC | CASRSNYGYTF
- | TRBJ1-2 | medium-sized | TRBV12-3/TRBV12-4 | TGTGCCAGCAGTCCCGACATGAGTGACTATGGCTACACCTTC | CASSPDMSDYGYTF
TRBD1 | TRBJ1-2 | medium-sized | TRBV12-3/TRBV12-4 | TGTGCCAGCACCTTCGACGGGACAGGAGGGATTGGCTACACCTTC | CASTFDGTGGIGYTF
- | TRBJ1-2 | medium-sized | TRBV12-3/TRBV12-4 | TGTGCCAGCAGCCCTTCGGGTGTTGGCTATGGCTACACCTTC | CASSPSGVGYGYTF
- | TRBJ1-2 | medium-sized | TRBV12-3/TRBV12-4 | TGTGCCAGCAGTTCAGGCGGTGACTATGGCTACACCTTC | CASSSGGDYGYTF
TRBD1 | TRBJ1-2 | medium-sized | TRBV12-3/TRBV12-4 | TGTGCCAGCAGTACTGACAGGGCGGCATATGGCTACACCTTC | CASSTDRAAYGYTF
TRBD1 | TRBJ1-2 | medium-sized | TRBV12-3/TRBV12-4 | TGTGCCAGCAGCTATACAGGGGACTATGGCTACACCTTC | CASSYTGDYGYTF
- | TRBJ1-2 | medium-sized | TRBV12-3/TRBV12-4 | TGTGCCAGCAGTCAGAAAGGCCCCTATGGCTACACCTTC | CASSQKGPYGYTF
- | TRBJ1-2 | medium-sized | TRBV12-3/TRBV12-4 | TGTGCCAGCAGTTTCCTCCGGGGCCCCGGGGATGGCTACACCTTC | CASSFLRGPGDGYTF